The rows below give T cell receptor beta chains drawn from one sample of a study of cytomegalovirus exposure and HLA in healthy donors. The data were produced by immunoSEQ multiplex PCR, yet TCRdb's version contains in-frame clones alone and is incomplete. The sample gives about 140,000 clones, around 82% of which show up once; 2% to 3% is in the top ten. Sequencing used PBMCs. The receptors come from a woman between 18 and 30 years old in good health and CMV-seropositive. Each CDR3 is given without its conserved first and last residue.

V	J	CDR3
TRBV4-1	TRBJ2-5	ASSPRDSQETQY
TRBV5-4	TRBJ1-1	ASSLGALDTEAF
TRBV5-8	TRBJ1-5	ASRWDRVGQPQH
TRBV27	TRBJ2-7	ASSSQSYEQY
TRBV7-8	TRBJ2-7	ASSLDSGMAYEQY
TRBV2	TRBJ1-4	ASRGTGGGSEKLF
TRBV10-2	TRBJ1-5	ASSDPYGQDSYSNQPQH
TRBV5-1	TRBJ1-1	ASSLAVVNDGRGAF
TRBV6-5	TRBJ1-3	ASSPEGLGGNTIY
TRBV18	TRBJ1-1	ASSPPGGVRNTEAF
TRBV5-1	TRBJ1-1	ASNGGDRATEAF
TRBV2	TRBJ2-3	ASRDRGRTDTQY
TRBV4-3	TRBJ2-3	ASSSGRGSKQY
TRBV9	TRBJ2-7	ASSVGGRALSYEQY
TRBV28	TRBJ1-5	ASSEGRSQPQH
TRBV29-1	TRBJ1-1	SVRETGNTEAF
TRBV5-1	TRBJ2-2	ASSSDRVPPGELF
TRBV10-3	TRBJ2-1	AISELSTSGGFGNEQF
TRBV6-4	TRBJ1-1	ASSESTDPNTEAF
TRBV2	TRBJ2-3	ASSGTYSTDTQY
TRBV5-1	TRBJ2-1	ASSKRDRRSSYNEQF
TRBV6-5	TRBJ1-3	ASSYGGDGNTIY
TRBV6-5	TRBJ1-2	ASSESGLGYT
TRBV28	TRBJ1-5	ASSLSGPRTLGRNQPQH
TRBV7-9	TRBJ2-1	ASSLGEWVGSYNEQF
TRBV4-3	TRBJ2-7	ASSQDLTFSVGEQY
TRBV5-4	TRBJ2-1	ASSSWTSGADEQF
TRBV7-9	TRBJ1-2	ASSLAGRVNGYT
TRBV6-1	TRBJ1-2	ASSETDSYGYT
TRBV19	TRBJ2-3	ASTLGDTQY
TRBV6-1	TRBJ1-5	ASSITGDGQPQH
TRBV4-2	TRBJ1-5	ASSLSSAPRQPQH
TRBV7-9	TRBJ2-5	ASSLTGVSWTQY
TRBV4-1	TRBJ2-5	ASSQSSLETQY
TRBV2	TRBJ2-7	ASRGGSYEQY
TRBV19	TRBJ1-1	ATTGGFTEAF
TRBV14	TRBJ2-1	ASSQTSGGAYNEQF
TRBV10-3	TRBJ1-1	AIRKEGGTEAF
TRBV5-4	TRBJ1-6	ASSIYREINSPLH
TRBV19	TRBJ1-3	ASSRGGAGNTIY
TRBV7-9	TRBJ1-5	ASSPESGRGSYQPQH
TRBV18	TRBJ2-7	ASSPAFPGRDEQY
TRBV29-1	TRBJ1-5	SIWTGGEGQPQH
TRBV18	TRBJ1-6	ASSPLEGFGQGAGSPLH
TRBV6-1	TRBJ2-5	ASSEPGGTGGYSQETQY